This TCR beta chain was captured in a study of T cells after yellow fever vaccination. A process of 5'RACE template switching, which added a universal primer site and UMIs, was used to make TCR cDNA. TCRdb itself ran the 5' RACE reads through MiXCR, one entry per CDR3 protein. This sample has approximately 150,000 distinct CDR3 sequences, with 7.7% found just once. The CDR3 runs 18 residues. The J segment lost 4 bases and the V segment lost 0 bases, leaving 14 bases of the junction unmatched. Germline CDR1 SGHTA, CDR2 FQGTGA. Whole-study findings and limits: Re-detected after boosting: most primary clones, almost 98% of CD4 and about 89% of CD8.

Details on this clonotype: Its target is not known.

The specimen comprised CD4+ T cells sorted from PBMCs, sampled 5 days after the yellow fever booster vaccination. The source of this sequence is a man aged 30-40 years who received the YFV17D yellow fever vaccine. This chain joins TRBV7-3 and TRBJ2-5; 7 nucleotides align to TRBD2. This CDR3 reads CASSLTPLASGNRETQYF. CDR3 DNA sequence: TGTGCCAGCAGCTTAACGCCCTTGGCTAGCGGAAATAGAGAGACCCAGTACTTC.